A single TCR beta chain is shown here with its context. From the 5' RACE reads, TCRdb called clonotypes with MiXCR, one entry per CDR3 protein. Of 110,000 or so distinct CDR3 sequences listed, about a fifth were seen once; the top ten hold about 42%. These data come from a study of T-cell memory formation after mild COVID-19. The CDR3 loop spans 15 amino acids. The J segment lost 3 bases and the V segment lost 2 bases, leaving 5 bases of the junction unmatched. The germline V gene encodes CDR1 MNHEY and CDR2 SVGEGT. The sequence derives from a man younger than 30 who had mild COVID-19 (a few samples of this study predate the infection). Cell type and time point are not known. The specimen sequenced was PBMCs or a T cell subset sorted from them (not recorded which). The rearrangement links TRBV6-2 or TRBV6-3 to TRBJ2-7; TRBD2 matches at 9 bases. In nucleotides, the CDR3 is TGTGCCAGCAGTTACCCCGGGACTAGCCTCTACGAGCAGTACTTC. Translation gives CASSYPGTSLYEQYF.